This T cell receptor (beta chain) was captured by sequencing in a study of CD8 T cells in ankylosing spondylitis. Overall study results and limits: Significant enrichment of disease-linked clones was reported in matched ankylosing spondylitis synovial fluid. A TCR beta motif of under 10 highly homologous variants appeared characteristic of ankylosing spondylitis blood.

The length of the CDR3 is 17 residues. Germline V gene sequence: CDR1 SGDLS, CDR2 YYNGEE. The V and J ends lost 3 bases and 5 bases, in that order; junction bases with no gene match: 13. In the case of this clonotype: The antigen remains unidentified.

The TCR beta libraries were generated through quantitative 5'-RACE incorporating molecular barcodes. TCRdb itself ran the 5' RACE reads through MiXCR, one entry per CDR3 protein. The sample carries roughly 46,000 distinct CDR3 sequences, more than 3% recorded once. The sample taken for sequencing was blood, either unsorted or a sorted T cell fraction (not recorded which). The chain links TRBV9 to TRBJ2-2; the match to TRBD1 covers 7 bases. This TCR was recovered from a female donor with ankylosing spondylitis or in good health (not recorded which). The CDR3 is CASSESNTGVGTGELFF. The CDR3 DNA reads TGTGCCAGCAGCGAATCCAATACAGGGGTAGGGACCGGGGAGCTGTTTTTT.